A selection of T cell receptor beta chains follows, all from one sample in a study of monozygotic twins with inflammatory bowel disease. With the 5' RACE reads reprocessed, TCRdb shows one record per CDR3 protein and no DNA. There are about 140,000 distinct CDR3 sequences in the sample, with approximately 1.2% held by the top ten. Sample: blood. The origin of the receptors is a human donor with ulcerative colitis or Crohn's disease, or a healthy co-twin of an affected twin (not recorded which). Each CDR3 is given with its conserved first and last residue. Fields, in order: clone size, V gene, J gene, CDR3 protein. Size values are once, few and many counts, or a class for expanded clones, and some rows have none.

NA	TRBV28	TRBJ1-2	CASSPVTGPSNYGYTF
medium-sized	TRBV20-1	TRBJ2-3	CSARELADSTDTQYF
NA	TRBV7-2	TRBJ2-7	CASSFTSYEQYF
NA	TRBV12-3/TRBV12-4	TRBJ1-5	CASSDRGRGNQPQHF
NA	TRBV7-3	TRBJ1-1	CASSLSGGGTEAFF
NA	TRBV5-1	TRBJ2-2	CASSLAQGAGTGELFF
NA	TRBV5-6	TRBJ2-3	CASSLAGGPSDTQYF
NA	TRBV5-1	TRBJ1-5	CASSLGDRALQPQHF
NA	TRBV7-3	TRBJ2-5	CASRLMETQYF
NA	TRBV20-1	TRBJ2-5	CSASRGGQFAQETQYF
NA	TRBV10-3	TRBJ2-7	CAISQRVDYEQYF
NA	TRBV12-3/TRBV12-4	TRBJ2-1	CASIESSGSLGQFF
NA	TRBV4-1	TRBJ1-5	CASSQGIRQGYNQPQHF
NA	TRBV10-3	TRBJ1-2	CAISSDRANYGYTF
NA	TRBV4-3	TRBJ2-3	CASSQDQAGDADTQYF
NA	TRBV2	TRBJ2-1	CASSRDSPRGEQFF
NA	TRBV29-1	TRBJ2-7	CSYRVSGSGYEQYF
NA	TRBV20-1	TRBJ1-5	CSASNDRLQPQHF
NA	TRBV20-1	TRBJ2-1	CSARRLAGVTYNEQFF
NA	TRBV3-1	TRBJ1-1	CASSPGGPNTEALF
NA	TRBV7-2	TRBJ2-3	CASSPGTSRSTDTQYF
NA	TRBV29-1	TRBJ2-7	CSVEDRAHRWEQYF
NA	TRBV28	TRBJ1-2	CASSLTPFRGGNEGYTF
NA	TRBV3-1	TRBJ1-5	CASSFRDRGQPQHF
NA	TRBV11-2	TRBJ1-6	CASSPATANSPLHF
NA	TRBV9	TRBJ2-1	CASSAADEQFF
NA	TRBV5-1	TRBJ2-7	CASSLERDYHAEQYF
NA	TRBV27	TRBJ2-1	CASRKGQPRNEQFF
NA	TRBV3-1	TRBJ2-7	CASSLTLAGASSYEQYF